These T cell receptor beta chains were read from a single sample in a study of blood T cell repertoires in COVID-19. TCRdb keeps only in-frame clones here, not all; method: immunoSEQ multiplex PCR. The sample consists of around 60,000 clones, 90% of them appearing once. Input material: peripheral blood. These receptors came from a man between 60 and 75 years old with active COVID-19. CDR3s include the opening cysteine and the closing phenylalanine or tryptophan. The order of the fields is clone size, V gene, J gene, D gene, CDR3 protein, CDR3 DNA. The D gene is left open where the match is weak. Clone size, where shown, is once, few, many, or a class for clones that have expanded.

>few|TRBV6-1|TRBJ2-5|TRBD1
CASSEGVTGGVVRETQYF
TGTGCCAGCAGTGAAGGAGTGACAGGGGGAGTTGTGAGAGAGACCCAGTACTTC
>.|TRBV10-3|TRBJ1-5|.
CAISLGGQFGVPQHF
TGTGCCATCAGTCTAGGAGGACAGTTTGGGGTTCCCCAGCATTTT
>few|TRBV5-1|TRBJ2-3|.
CASSWGQRIDTQYF
TGCGCCAGCAGCTGGGGGCAAAGGATAGATACGCAGTATTTT
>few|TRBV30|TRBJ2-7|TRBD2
CAERLAGIYEQYF
TGTGCCGAACGACTAGCGGGGATATACGAGCAGTACTTC
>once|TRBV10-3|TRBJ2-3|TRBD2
CAISEGGSGGRDTQYF
TGTGCCATCAGTGAGGGTGGTAGCGGGGGGAGGGATACGCAGTATTTT
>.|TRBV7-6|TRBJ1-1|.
CASSLDSNTEAFF
TGTGCCAGCAGCTTAGACAGCAACACTGAAGCTTTCTTT
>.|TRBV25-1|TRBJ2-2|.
CASSADKNTGELFF
TGTGCCAGCAGTGCGGACAAGAACACCGGGGAGCTGTTTTTT
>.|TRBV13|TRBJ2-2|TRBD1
CASSSTGDTGELFF
TGTGCCAGCAGCTCGACAGGGGACACCGGGGAGCTGTTTTTT
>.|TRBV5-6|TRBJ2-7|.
CASSSEGALAFSYEQYF
TGTGCCAGCAGTTCTGAGGGAGCCCTAGCGTTCTCCTACGAGCAGTACTTC
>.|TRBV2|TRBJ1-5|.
CASTSGTYSNQPQHF
TGTGCCAGCACGTCCGGGACATATAGCAATCAGCCCCAGCATTTT
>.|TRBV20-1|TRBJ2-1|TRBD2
CSASGGGNEQFF
TGCAGTGCTAGTGGCGGGGGCAATGAGCAGTTCTTC
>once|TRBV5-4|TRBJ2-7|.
CASSLVQGNSEQYF
TGTGCCAGCAGCTTGGTACAGGGAAATAGCGAGCAGTACTTC
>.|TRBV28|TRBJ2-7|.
CASSLMSWGLSTGYEQYF
TGTGCCAGCAGTTTAATGTCGTGGGGTTTGTCAACAGGCTACGAGCAGTACTTC
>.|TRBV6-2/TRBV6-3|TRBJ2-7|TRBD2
CASSYPTGGTRYEQYF
TGTGCCAGCAGTTACCCAACGGGGGGGACGAGATACGAGCAGTACTTC
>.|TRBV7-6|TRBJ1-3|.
CASSLVGRNSGNTIYF
TGTGCCAGCAGCTTAGTGGGCAGAAACTCTGGAAACACCATATATTTT
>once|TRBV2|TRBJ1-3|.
CAIRAGMISGNTIYF
TGTGCCATCAGAGCAGGGATGATCTCTGGAAACACCATATATTTT
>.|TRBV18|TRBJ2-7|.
CASSPYLSVRDSEQYF
TGTGCCAGCTCACCCTACCTTAGTGTCAGGGACTCCGAGCAGTACTTC
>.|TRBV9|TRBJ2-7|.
CASSVGQGNYEQYF
TGTGCCAGCAGCGTAGGGCAGGGTAACTACGAGCAGTACTTC
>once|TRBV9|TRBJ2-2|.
CASSVEQGGTGELFF
TGTGCCAGCAGCGTAGAACAGGGTGGGACCGGGGAGCTGTTTTTT
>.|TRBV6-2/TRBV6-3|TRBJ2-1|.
CASSYSRGFFDEQFF
TGTGCCAGCAGTTACTCGAGAGGTTTTTTCGATGAGCAGTTCTTC
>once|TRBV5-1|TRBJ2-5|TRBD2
CASSLGLAGSIQETQYF
TGCGCCAGCAGCCTGGGACTAGCGGGATCTATTCAAGAGACCCAGTACTTC
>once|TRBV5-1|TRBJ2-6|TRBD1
CASSLADRGRSGANVLTF
TGCGCCAGCAGCTTGGCGGACAGGGGGCGCAGTGGGGCCAACGTCCTGACTTTC
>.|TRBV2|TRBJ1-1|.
CASSATRNTEAFF
TGTGCCAGCAGCGCAACAAGGAACACTGAAGCTTTCTTT
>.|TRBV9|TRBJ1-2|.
CASSPLSGDSYGYTF
TGTGCCAGCAGCCCCCTCTCCGGGGACTCCTATGGCTACACCTTC
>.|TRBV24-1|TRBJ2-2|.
CATSDSTGELFF
TGTGCCACCAGTGATTCGACCGGGGAGCTGTTTTTT
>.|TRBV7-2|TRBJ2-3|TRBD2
CATSSGRTDTQYF
TGTGCCACCTCTAGCGGGAGAACAGATACGCAGTATTTT
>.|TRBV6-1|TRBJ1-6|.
CASSESRTGYSPLHF
TGTGCCAGCAGTGAATCCAGGACGGGGTATTCACCCCTCCACTTT
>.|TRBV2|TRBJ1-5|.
CATTRETGQPQHF
TGTGCCACGACGAGAGAAACGGGTCAGCCCCAGCATTTT
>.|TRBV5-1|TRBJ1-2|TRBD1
CASSLQGGDYGYTF
TGCGCCAGCAGCTTACAGGGGGGTGACTATGGCTACACCTTC